Listed below are T cell receptor beta chains from one sample, sequenced in a study of technical replicates of blood from a handful of donors. TCRdb's copy holds only in-frame clones and misses some; the assay was immunoSEQ multiplex PCR. The table has around 70,000 clones, about 94% seen once; the top ten hold roughly 0.37%. Source material: T cells isolated from PBMCs. The receptors were gathered from a human donor in good health. Each CDR3 is given with its conserved first and last residue. The order of the fields is clone size, J gene, V gene, D gene, CDR3 protein, CDR3 DNA. D genes are given only for firm matches. Some rows mark clone size as missing; the rest say once, few, many or name a class of expanded clone.

clone_size: once; j_call: TRBJ2-2; v_call: TRBV5-1; d_call: TRBD2; cdr3_aa: CASSLGTSGFPGTGELFF; cdr3_nt: TGCGCCAGCAGCTTAGGGACTAGCGGGTTCCCTGGCACCGGGGAGCTGTTTTTT
clone_size: once; j_call: TRBJ1-6; v_call: TRBV19; d_call: -; cdr3_aa: CASSITGNSPLHF; cdr3_nt: TGTGCCAGTAGTATCACGGGAAATTCACCCCTCCACTTT
clone_size: -; j_call: TRBJ2-1; v_call: TRBV29-1; d_call: TRBD2; cdr3_aa: CSAALAGGEQFF; cdr3_nt: TGCAGCGCGGCGCTAGCGGGAGGTGAGCAGTTCTTC
clone_size: -; j_call: TRBJ2-7; v_call: TRBV19; d_call: TRBD2; cdr3_aa: CASSNSGASYEQYF; cdr3_nt: TGTGCCAGTAGTAATAGCGGGGCTTCCTACGAGCAGTACTTC
clone_size: -; j_call: TRBJ2-7; v_call: TRBV10-3; d_call: TRBD1; cdr3_aa: CAIRTGNEQYF; cdr3_nt: TGTGCCATCAGGACAGGGAACGAGCAGTACTTC
clone_size: -; j_call: TRBJ2-1; v_call: TRBV27; d_call: TRBD2; cdr3_aa: CASSLAGFPNEQFF; cdr3_nt: TGTGCCAGCAGCCTAGCGGGATTCCCAAATGAGCAGTTCTTC
clone_size: -; j_call: TRBJ2-7; v_call: TRBV28; d_call: TRBD1; cdr3_aa: CASKLSRGMNAYEQYF; cdr3_nt: TGTGCCAGCAAACTTAGCAGGGGGATGAATGCCTACGAGCAGTACTTC
clone_size: -; j_call: TRBJ2-5; v_call: TRBV28; d_call: -; cdr3_aa: CASSLGDRSQETQYF; cdr3_nt: TGTGCCAGCAGTTTAGGAGACAGAAGCCAAGAGACCCAGTACTTC
clone_size: -; j_call: TRBJ1-5; v_call: TRBV6-5; d_call: TRBD1; cdr3_aa: CASKTGGDQPQHF; cdr3_nt: TGTGCCAGCAAAACAGGGGGCGATCAGCCCCAGCATTTT
clone_size: -; j_call: TRBJ2-2; v_call: TRBV7-9; d_call: -; cdr3_aa: CASRPDTNTGELFF; cdr3_nt: TGTGCCAGCAGACCCGACACGAACACCGGGGAGCTGTTTTTT
clone_size: -; j_call: TRBJ2-1; v_call: TRBV4-1; d_call: -; cdr3_aa: CASSQNSNEQFF; cdr3_nt: TGCGCCAGCAGCCAAAATAGCAATGAGCAGTTCTTC
clone_size: -; j_call: TRBJ2-2; v_call: TRBV7-3; d_call: -; cdr3_aa: CASSNGLRPGELFF; cdr3_nt: TGTGCCAGCAGCAATGGACTACGGCCCGGGGAGCTGTTTTTT
clone_size: once; j_call: TRBJ1-4; v_call: TRBV27; d_call: -; cdr3_aa: CASSLFWSANEKLFF; cdr3_nt: TGTGCCAGCAGTTTATTCTGGAGTGCTAATGAAAAACTGTTTTTT
clone_size: -; j_call: TRBJ2-7; v_call: TRBV2; d_call: TRBD2; cdr3_aa: CASMLAGTYEQYF; cdr3_nt: TGTGCCAGCATGCTAGCGGGAACCTACGAGCAGTACTTC
clone_size: -; j_call: TRBJ1-2; v_call: TRBV11-3; d_call: TRBD1; cdr3_aa: CASSSRSGQGTSNYGYTF; cdr3_nt: TGTGCCAGCAGCTCACGGTCGGGACAGGGGACGTCCAACTATGGCTACACCTTC
clone_size: -; j_call: TRBJ2-7; v_call: TRBV28; d_call: -; cdr3_aa: CASSLAVGSYEQYF; cdr3_nt: TGTGCCAGCAGTTTAGCGGTCGGCTCCTACGAGCAGTACTTC
clone_size: -; j_call: TRBJ2-3; v_call: TRBV11-3; d_call: -; cdr3_aa: CASSLGRRDFSDTQYF; cdr3_nt: TGTGCCAGCAGCTTAGGTCGCAGGGATTTCTCAGATACGCAGTATTTT
clone_size: -; j_call: TRBJ2-3; v_call: TRBV5-1; d_call: -; cdr3_aa: CASSLVRSFSTDTQYF; cdr3_nt: TGCGCCAGCAGCTTGGTTCGGTCCTTCAGCACAGATACGCAGTATTTT
clone_size: -; j_call: TRBJ1-1; v_call: TRBV10-3; d_call: TRBD1; cdr3_aa: CAISESYVDRVEAFF; cdr3_nt: TGTGCCATCAGTGAGTCATACGTGGACAGGGTCGAAGCTTTCTTT
clone_size: few; j_call: TRBJ2-7; v_call: TRBV10-1; d_call: TRBD1; cdr3_aa: CASSGTGFDEQYF; cdr3_nt: TGCGCCAGCAGTGGGACAGGATTCGACGAGCAGTACTTC
clone_size: -; j_call: TRBJ2-1; v_call: TRBV6-4; d_call: TRBD2; cdr3_aa: CASSDPAREGGVQFF; cdr3_nt: TGTGCCAGCAGTGACCCAGCGCGGGAGGGGGGGGTGCAGTTCTTC
clone_size: -; j_call: TRBJ2-2; v_call: TRBV18; d_call: TRBD1; cdr3_aa: CASSPGQGTGELFF; cdr3_nt: TGTGCCAGCTCACCAGGACAGGGCACCGGGGAGCTGTTTTTT
clone_size: -; j_call: TRBJ1-4; v_call: TRBV6-5; d_call: -; cdr3_aa: CASSYSSGTAEKLFF; cdr3_nt: TGTGCCAGCAGTTACTCGAGCGGTACGGCTGAAAAACTGTTTTTT
clone_size: -; j_call: TRBJ2-7; v_call: TRBV28; d_call: TRBD2; cdr3_aa: CASRGTGGPKTYEQYF; cdr3_nt: TGTGCCAGCAGGGGGACGGGAGGGCCCAAAACTTACGAGCAGTACTTC
clone_size: -; j_call: TRBJ2-1; v_call: TRBV11-1; d_call: -; cdr3_aa: CASSQTDEQFF; cdr3_nt: TGTGCCAGCAGCCAGACAGATGAGCAGTTCTTC
clone_size: -; j_call: TRBJ2-5; v_call: TRBV30; d_call: -; cdr3_aa: CAWTPGAWETQYF; cdr3_nt: TGTGCCTGGACCCCGGGAGCGTGGGAGACCCAGTACTTC
clone_size: -; j_call: TRBJ2-7; v_call: TRBV7-8; d_call: TRBD2; cdr3_aa: CASSPSGTPSYEQYF; cdr3_nt: TGTGCCAGCAGCCCAAGCGGGACCCCTTCCTACGAGCAGTACTTC
clone_size: -; j_call: TRBJ2-6; v_call: TRBV5-1; d_call: -; cdr3_aa: CASSPIDSSGANVLTF; cdr3_nt: TGCGCCAGCAGCCCCATCGACAGCTCTGGGGCCAACGTCCTGACTTTC
clone_size: -; j_call: TRBJ2-1; v_call: TRBV13; d_call: -; cdr3_aa: CASSPDFYNEQFF; cdr3_nt: TGTGCCAGCAGCCCGGACTTCTACAATGAGCAGTTCTTC
clone_size: -; j_call: TRBJ2-7; v_call: TRBV19; d_call: TRBD2; cdr3_aa: CASSAGLAGSGSHEQYF; cdr3_nt: TGTGCCAGTAGTGCCGGACTAGCGGGTAGTGGATCACACGAGCAGTACTTC
clone_size: -; j_call: TRBJ2-3; v_call: TRBV7-3; d_call: -; cdr3_aa: CASSWGGDPGDTQYF; cdr3_nt: TGTGCCAGCAGCTGGGGGGGCGACCCGGGGGATACGCAGTATTTT
clone_size: -; j_call: TRBJ2-7; v_call: TRBV14; d_call: TRBD2; cdr3_aa: CASSLLTGGSYEQYF; cdr3_nt: TGTGCCAGCAGCCTACTTACGGGAGGGTCCTACGAGCAGTACTTC
clone_size: -; j_call: TRBJ2-7; v_call: TRBV4-3; d_call: TRBD1; cdr3_aa: CASSRDRGREQYF; cdr3_nt: TGCGCCAGCAGCCGGGACAGGGGGCGCGAGCAGTACTTC
clone_size: -; j_call: TRBJ2-2; v_call: TRBV2; d_call: TRBD2; cdr3_aa: CASSDGLAVHTGELFF; cdr3_nt: TGTGCCAGCAGTGATGGGCTAGCGGTCCACACCGGGGAGCTGTTTTTT
clone_size: once; j_call: TRBJ1-1; v_call: TRBV7-9; d_call: -; cdr3_aa: CASSLAGVGAFF; cdr3_nt: TGTGCCAGCAGCTTAGCGGGCGTTGGGGCTTTCTTT
clone_size: -; j_call: TRBJ1-1; v_call: TRBV5-1; d_call: -; cdr3_aa: CASSPGTLNTEAFF; cdr3_nt: TGCGCCAGCAGCCCCGGGACTTTGAACACTGAAGCTTTCTTT
clone_size: -; j_call: TRBJ1-1; v_call: TRBV9; d_call: -; cdr3_aa: CASSAYGNSRITEAFF; cdr3_nt: TGTGCCAGCAGTGCCTACGGGAACAGTCGGATCACTGAAGCTTTCTTT
clone_size: -; j_call: TRBJ1-5; v_call: TRBV10-1; d_call: -; cdr3_aa: CASSEATVNSNQPQHF; cdr3_nt: TGCGCCAGCAGTGAAGCGACAGTTAATAGCAATCAGCCCCAGCATTTT
clone_size: once; j_call: TRBJ1-1; v_call: TRBV15; d_call: -; cdr3_aa: CATSRGEGEVYAFF; cdr3_nt: TGTGCCACCAGCAGGGGGGAGGGGGAGGTGTACGCTTTCTTT
clone_size: -; j_call: TRBJ1-5; v_call: TRBV30; d_call: TRBD1; cdr3_aa: CAWSGGQGGGQPQHF; cdr3_nt: TGTGCCTGGAGTGGGGGACAGGGGGGGGGTCAGCCCCAGCATTTT
clone_size: -; j_call: TRBJ1-1; v_call: TRBV6-5; d_call: -; cdr3_aa: CASSYSGAEAFF; cdr3_nt: TGTGCCAGCAGTTACAGCGGGGCAGAAGCTTTCTTT
clone_size: once; j_call: TRBJ2-1; v_call: TRBV10-2; d_call: TRBD2; cdr3_aa: CASSGGLAGGEQFF; cdr3_nt: TGCGCCAGCAGTGGGGGACTAGCGGGGGGAGAGCAGTTCTTC
clone_size: once; j_call: TRBJ2-7; v_call: TRBV7-2; d_call: TRBD1; cdr3_aa: CASSFLTGDEQYF; cdr3_nt: TGTGCCAGCAGCTTCCTGACAGGGGACGAGCAGTACTTC
clone_size: -; j_call: TRBJ2-2; v_call: TRBV13; d_call: -; cdr3_aa: CASSLGLGVTGELFF; cdr3_nt: TGTGCCAGCAGCTTAGGTCTGGGCGTCACCGGGGAGCTGTTTTTT
clone_size: -; j_call: TRBJ1-1; v_call: TRBV4-1; d_call: TRBD1; cdr3_aa: CASSPSYGQGGSEAFF; cdr3_nt: TGCGCCAGCAGCCCCTCCTACGGACAGGGAGGCTCTGAAGCTTTCTTT
clone_size: -; j_call: TRBJ2-3; v_call: TRBV9; d_call: -; cdr3_aa: CASNLGGGRTDTQYF; cdr3_nt: TGTGCCAGCAACTTAGGGGGGGGGAGGACAGATACGCAGTATTTT
clone_size: -; j_call: TRBJ1-1; v_call: TRBV9; d_call: TRBD1; cdr3_aa: CASSAGGTEAFF; cdr3_nt: TGTGCCAGCAGCGCAGGGGGGACCGAAGCTTTCTTT
clone_size: -; j_call: TRBJ2-7; v_call: TRBV6-5; d_call: TRBD2; cdr3_aa: CASSRKRESHEQYF; cdr3_nt: TGTGCCAGCAGCCGCAAGCGGGAATCCCACGAGCAGTACTTC
clone_size: -; j_call: TRBJ2-2; v_call: TRBV6-5; d_call: -; cdr3_aa: CASSYSNNYGELFF; cdr3_nt: TGTGCCAGCAGTTACTCGAACAACTACGGGGAGCTGTTTTTT
clone_size: -; j_call: TRBJ1-4; v_call: TRBV4-2; d_call: TRBD1; cdr3_aa: CASSQDIGKGQEKLFF; cdr3_nt: TGTGCCAGCAGCCAAGATATCGGGAAGGGACAGGAAAAACTGTTTTTT
clone_size: -; j_call: TRBJ2-5; v_call: TRBV7-2; d_call: -; cdr3_aa: CASSPLRQTQYF; cdr3_nt: TGTGCCAGCAGCCCCTTGAGGCAGACCCAGTACTTC
clone_size: -; j_call: TRBJ2-7; v_call: TRBV4-3; d_call: -; cdr3_aa: CASSQDFAYEQYF; cdr3_nt: TGCGCCAGCAGCCAAGATTTCGCCTACGAGCAGTACTTC
clone_size: -; j_call: TRBJ1-1; v_call: TRBV29-1; d_call: -; cdr3_aa: CSVEWGGEAFF; cdr3_nt: TGCAGCGTTGAGTGGGGCGGTGAAGCTTTCTTT
clone_size: -; j_call: TRBJ2-2; v_call: TRBV2; d_call: -; cdr3_aa: CASSWGLPTGGELFF; cdr3_nt: TGTGCCAGCAGCTGGGGACTGCCGACGGGCGGGGAGCTGTTTTTT